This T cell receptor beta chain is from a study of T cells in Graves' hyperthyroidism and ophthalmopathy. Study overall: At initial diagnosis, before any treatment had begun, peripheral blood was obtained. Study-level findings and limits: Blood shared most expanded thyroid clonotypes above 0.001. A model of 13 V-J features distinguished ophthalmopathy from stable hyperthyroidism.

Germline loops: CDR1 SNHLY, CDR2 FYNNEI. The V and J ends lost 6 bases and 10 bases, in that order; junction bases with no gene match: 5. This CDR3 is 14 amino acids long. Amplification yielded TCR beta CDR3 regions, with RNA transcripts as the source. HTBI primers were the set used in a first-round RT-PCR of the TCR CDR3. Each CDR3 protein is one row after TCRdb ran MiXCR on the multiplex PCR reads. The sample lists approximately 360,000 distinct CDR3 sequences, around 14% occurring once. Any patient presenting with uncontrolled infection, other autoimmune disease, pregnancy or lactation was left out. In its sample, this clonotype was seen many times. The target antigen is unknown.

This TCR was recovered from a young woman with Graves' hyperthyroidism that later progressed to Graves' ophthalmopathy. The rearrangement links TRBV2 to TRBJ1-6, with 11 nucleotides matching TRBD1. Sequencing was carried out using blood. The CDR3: CASRDRGQESPLHF. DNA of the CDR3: TGTGCCAGCAGGGACAGGGGGCAGGAGTCACCCCTCCACTTT. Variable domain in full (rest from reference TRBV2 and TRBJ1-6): EPEVTQTPSHQVTQMGQEVILRCVPISNHLYFYWYRQILGQKVEFLVSFYNNEISEKSEIFDDQFSVERPDGSNFTLKIRSTKLEDSAMYFCASRDRGQESPLHFGNGTRLTVT.